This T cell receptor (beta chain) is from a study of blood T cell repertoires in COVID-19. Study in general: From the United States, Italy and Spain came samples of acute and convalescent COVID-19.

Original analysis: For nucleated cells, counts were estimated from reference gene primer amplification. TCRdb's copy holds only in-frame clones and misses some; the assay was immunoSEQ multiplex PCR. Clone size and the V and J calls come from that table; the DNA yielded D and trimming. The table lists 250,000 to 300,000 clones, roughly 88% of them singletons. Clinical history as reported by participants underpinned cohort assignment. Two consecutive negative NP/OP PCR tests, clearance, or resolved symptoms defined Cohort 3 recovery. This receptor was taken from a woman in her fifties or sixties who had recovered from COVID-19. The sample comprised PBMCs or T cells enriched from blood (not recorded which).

CDR3: CASSLELQGRTEAFF. CDR3 DNA sequence: TGTGCCAGCAGCTTGGAACTACAGGGTAGGACTGAAGCTTTCTTT. The chain couples TRBV5-5 to TRBJ1-1; possible D gene TRBD1, 6 bases. Looked up from germline, CDR1 is SGHKS and CDR2 is YYEKEE (reference sequence). CDR3 length: 15 residues. V lost 0 bases and J lost 5, with 14 bases in between.